This T cell receptor (beta chain) derives from a study of Tregs in tolerant kidney transplant recipients. Study information: CD4+CD25+CD127- cells came from roughly 3-day belatacept mixed lymphocyte reactions, some with roughly 5-day graft donor restimulation. Recipient cells were told from donor cells by antibody staining. Findings and caveats of the study: Validation in larger populations is needed because few patients were studied. This study did not directly address biological reproducibility.

To note about this clone: Antigen specificity is unknown.

Measured with immunoSEQ multiplex PCR; TCRdb has only the in-frame clones, and not every one. The sample contains about 44,000 clones, 95% to 96% of which appear only once. Losses at the gene ends were 4 bases for V and 7 bases for J; bases not matched to a gene: 0. Germline CDR1 and CDR2: SQVTM and ANQGSEA. The length of the CDR3 is 11 residues. The chain has TRBV29-1 and TRBJ2-2; 7 nucleotides line up with TRBD1. The TCR was taken from a human donor in good health. The source material was Tregs from blood cultured with allogeneic cells. The chain's CDR3 is CSVGTGGELFF. CDR3 DNA sequence: TGCAGCGTTGGGACAGGCGGGGAGCTGTTTTTT.